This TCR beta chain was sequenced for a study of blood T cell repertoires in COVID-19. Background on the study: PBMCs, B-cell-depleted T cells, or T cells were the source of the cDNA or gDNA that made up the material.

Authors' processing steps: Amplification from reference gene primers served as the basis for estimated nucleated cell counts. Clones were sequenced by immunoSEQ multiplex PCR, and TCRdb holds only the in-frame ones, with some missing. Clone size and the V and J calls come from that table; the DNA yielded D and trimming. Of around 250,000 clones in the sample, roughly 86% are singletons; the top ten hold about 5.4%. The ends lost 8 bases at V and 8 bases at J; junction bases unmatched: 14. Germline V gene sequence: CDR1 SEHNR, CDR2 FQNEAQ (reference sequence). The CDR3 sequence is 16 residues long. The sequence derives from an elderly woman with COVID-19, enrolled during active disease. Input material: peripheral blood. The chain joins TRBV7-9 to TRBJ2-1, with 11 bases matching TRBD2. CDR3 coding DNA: TGTGCCAGCTGGATCCAGAGAGTAGCGGGGGGGGATGAGCAGTTCTTC. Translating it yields CASWIQRVAGGDEQFF.